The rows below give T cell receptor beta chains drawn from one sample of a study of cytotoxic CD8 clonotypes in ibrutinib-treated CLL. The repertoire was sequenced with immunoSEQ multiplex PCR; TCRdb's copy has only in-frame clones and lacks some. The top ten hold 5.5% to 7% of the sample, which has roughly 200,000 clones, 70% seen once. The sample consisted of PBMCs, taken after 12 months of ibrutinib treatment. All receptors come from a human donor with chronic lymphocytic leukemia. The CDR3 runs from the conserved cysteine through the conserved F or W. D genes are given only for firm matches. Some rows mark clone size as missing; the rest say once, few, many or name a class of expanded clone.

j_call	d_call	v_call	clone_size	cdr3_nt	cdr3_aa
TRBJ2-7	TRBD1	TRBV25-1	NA	TGTGCCAGCAGTGAAGGACAGGGGGCGCGTTACGAGCAGTACTTC	CASSEGQGARYEQYF
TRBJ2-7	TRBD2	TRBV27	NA	TGTGCCAGCAGTTTATCTAGCGGGAGTTGGGAGCAGTACTTC	CASSLSSGSWEQYF
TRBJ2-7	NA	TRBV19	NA	TGTGCCAGTAGTCCGCAACACGATCCCTCCTACGAGCAGTACTTC	CASSPQHDPSYEQYF
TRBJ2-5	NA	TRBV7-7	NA	TGTGCTAGCGGAGCAGGGCCCTCCGGAGAGACCCAGTACTTC	CASGAGPSGETQYF
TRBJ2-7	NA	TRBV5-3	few	TGTGCCAGAAGCACAATAACCGGGACGGCAGAGCGGGAGCAGTACTTC	CARSTITGTAEREQYF
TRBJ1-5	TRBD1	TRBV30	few	TGTGCCTGGAGTATAGGATTGGGCGGGACAGTTGGCAATCAGCCCCAGCATTTT	CAWSIGLGGTVGNQPQHF
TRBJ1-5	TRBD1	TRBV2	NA	TGTGCCAGCAGTCCCGACAGGGCTCAGCCCCAGCATTTT	CASSPDRAQPQHF
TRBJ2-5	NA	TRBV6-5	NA	TGTGCCAGCAGTTACACGGCTCGAGGAGAGACCCAGTACTTC	CASSYTARGETQYF
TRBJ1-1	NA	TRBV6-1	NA	TGTGCCAGCAGTAGATCGCTCCTGGAAGCTTTCTTT	CASSRSLLEAFF
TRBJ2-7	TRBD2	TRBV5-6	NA	TGTGCCAGCAGCCTGACGGGGACTAGCGGGATCTACGAGCAGTACTTC	CASSLTGTSGIYEQYF
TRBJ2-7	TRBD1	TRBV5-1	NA	TGCGCCAGCAGCTTCCGGACAGGGGGGAACTACGAGCAGTACTTC	CASSFRTGGNYEQYF
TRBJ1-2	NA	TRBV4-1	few	TGCGCCAGCAGCCTAACTGGGTCGGGCTACACCTTC	CASSLTGSGYTF
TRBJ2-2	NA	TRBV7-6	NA	TGTGCCAGCAGGGGCCAGAACACCGGGGAGCTGTTTTTT	CASRGQNTGELFF
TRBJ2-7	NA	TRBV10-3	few	TGTGCCATCAGTGAGGGGGAAAAGGGGCCCTACGAGCAGTACTTC	CAISEGEKGPYEQYF